Listed below are T cell receptor beta chains from one sample, sequenced in a study of T-cell reconstitution after alpha-beta-depleted transplantation in children. TCRdb analysed the PCR reads with MiXCR anew, one entry per CDR3 protein. The sample holds around 240,000 distinct CDR3 sequences, about 8.8% seen once. The sequencing here drew on PBMCs from the stem cell graft donor, taken from the stem cell graft. The origin of the receptors is a human donor who donated a stem cell graft to a child with SCID. CDR3s include the opening cysteine and the closing phenylalanine or tryptophan. A D gene is named only where the DNA matches it firmly. For some rows the clone size is stated as once, few or many, or as a class when expanded; others skip it.

v_gene	j_gene	d_gene	abundance	CDR3nt	CDR3aa
TRBV12-3/TRBV12-4	TRBJ1-1	.	many	TGTGCCAGCACCCTATGGCAAACCAACACTGAAGCTTTCTTT	CASTLWQTNTEAFF
TRBV7-9	TRBJ1-1	.	many	TGTGCCAGCAGTATAGACCCGGGTAACACTGAAGCTTTCTTT	CASSIDPGNTEAFF
TRBV29-1	TRBJ2-3	.	many	TGCAGCGTTAACGGGATCGTCTCGGGGAGCACAGATACGCAGTATTTT	CSVNGIVSGSTDTQYF
TRBV9	TRBJ2-1	.	many	TGTGCCAGCAGCGCCCCGAACAACAATGAGCAGTTCTTC	CASSAPNNNEQFF
TRBV28	TRBJ1-6	TRBD1	many	TGTGCCAGCAGAGAAGGGACAGGGCCAAATTCACCCCTCCACTTT	CASREGTGPNSPLHF
TRBV12-3/TRBV12-4	TRBJ1-2	TRBD1	many	TGTGCCAGCACCGTGGACAGGGCCTATGGCTACACCTTC	CASTVDRAYGYTF
TRBV9	TRBJ1-1	.	many	TGTGCCAGCAGCGTAGACGGGACGGGAAATGAAGCTTTCTTT	CASSVDGTGNEAFF
TRBV5-1	TRBJ2-1	TRBD2	many	TGCGCCAGCAGCCATGGGACTACTTATACCGAGCAGTTCTTC	CASSHGTTYTEQFF
TRBV2	TRBJ1-1	TRBD1	many	TGTGCCAGCAGTCAACAGGGGGCAACGATCACTGAAGCTTTCTTT	CASSQQGATITEAFF
TRBV12-3/TRBV12-4	TRBJ2-5	.	many	TGTGCCAGCAGTTTCTGGGGGTTAAGTATGGAGACCCAGTACTTC	CASSFWGLSMETQYF
TRBV28	TRBJ1-5	TRBD1	many	TGTGCCAGCAGTCCGACCGGGACAGGGGAACAGCCCCAGCATTTT	CASSPTGTGEQPQHF
TRBV12-3/TRBV12-4	TRBJ1-6	TRBD1	many	TGTGCCAGCAGCCTAACAAGGACAGGATCACCCCTCCACTTT	CASSLTRTGSPLHF
TRBV5-6	TRBJ2-1	TRBD2	many	TGTGCCAGCAGCTTGGTGTTAGCGGGGGGAAGGTATGAGCAGTTCTTC	CASSLVLAGGRYEQFF
TRBV11-2	TRBJ2-5	.	many	TGTGCCAGCAGCTTAGATTCTAGCGCACCGTACTTC	CASSLDSSAPYF
TRBV6-5	TRBJ1-5	TRBD1	many	TGTGCCAGCTGCCCCGACAGGGGACTACAGCCCCAGCATTTT	CASCPDRGLQPQHF
TRBV7-2	TRBJ1-5	TRBD1	many	TGTGCCAGCAGTTCAACAGGGGGCCGGCAGCCCCAGCATTTT	CASSSTGGRQPQHF
TRBV18	TRBJ2-7	.	.	TGTGCCAGCTCACCACCGGGCAGAACCTACGAGCAGTACTTC	CASSPPGRTYEQYF
TRBV20-1	TRBJ2-7	TRBD1	many	TGCAGTGCGCACGGGACAGGGTTGTTTTACGAGCAGTACTTC	CSAHGTGLFYEQYF
TRBV7-9	TRBJ1-2	.	many	TGTGCCAGCAGCTTAGGAACACAGGGCGATGGCTACACCTTC	CASSLGTQGDGYTF
TRBV5-1	TRBJ1-1	.	.	TGCGCCAGCAGCTTGCCACCCGGGGCAACTGAAGCTTTCTTT	CASSLPPGATEAFF
TRBV20-1	TRBJ2-1	TRBD1	many	TGCAGTGCTAGTTGGGACAGGGGGCTGGGTGAGCAGTTCTTC	CSASWDRGLGEQFF
TRBV19	TRBJ2-7	.	many	TGTGCCATCCTCTTAAGGAGTCCCGATACCCCCTACGAGCAGTACTTC	CAILLRSPDTPYEQYF
TRBV9	TRBJ1-6	.	many	TGTGCCAGCAGCGTAGGAGGATCACCCCTCCACTTT	CASSVGGSPLHF
TRBV7-3	TRBJ2-3	.	.	TGTGCCAGCAGCTTAATAGGTGGGGGACTTCGGGCAGATACGCAGTATTTT	CASSLIGGGLRADTQYF
TRBV6-2/TRBV6-3	TRBJ2-7	.	.	TGTGCCAGCAGTGGCCTTGGACAGTACTACGAGCAGTACTTC	CASSGLGQYYEQYF
TRBV12-3/TRBV12-4	TRBJ2-5	.	many	TGTGCCAGCAGCTCGATGGTTGGGAGAGAGACCCAGTACTTC	CASSSMVGRETQYF
TRBV27	TRBJ2-1	.	many	TGTGCCAGCAGTCGTGACAGGTCGTCCTACAATGAGCAGTTCTTC	CASSRDRSSYNEQFF
TRBV7-2	TRBJ2-7	.	many	TGTGCCAGCAGCTCTTTCTACGAGCAGTACTTC	CASSSFYEQYF
TRBV3-1	TRBJ2-1	.	many	TGTGCCAGCAGCCAAAAAAATGAGCAGTTCTTC	CASSQKNEQFF
TRBV7-2	TRBJ2-1	.	many	TGTGCCAGCAGCTTAGGGCGGTGGGTGGGCAATGAGCAGTTCTTC	CASSLGRWVGNEQFF
TRBV7-9	TRBJ1-5	.	many	TGTGCCAGCAGCTTAGGGCAGGGGAGCCCTTCTCAGCCCCAGCATTTT	CASSLGQGSPSQPQHF